A selection of T cell receptor beta chains follows, all from one sample in a study of T cells in Graves' hyperthyroidism and ophthalmopathy. TCRdb called the multiplex PCR reads again in MiXCR, with one record for every CDR3 protein. In the table there are a few hundred thousand distinct CDR3 sequences, under 60% of which are singletons. The material sequenced was peripheral blood or thyroid tissue (not recorded which). The origin of the receptors is a woman between 18 and 29 years old with Graves' hyperthyroidism. Each CDR3 is given with its conserved first and last residue. D genes are given only for firm matches. Clone size is given for some rows only: seen once, a few or many times, or a class if the clone is expanded.

cdr3_length	v_call	clone_size	d_call	j_call	cdr3_nt	cdr3_aa
11	TRBV19	once	NA	TRBJ2-1	TGTGCCAGTAGTGGGGGCATTCAGCAGTTCTTC	CASSGGIQQFF
14	TRBV18	many	TRBD1	TRBJ1-5	TGTGCCAGCTCCGAAGGGACAGACAGTCAGCCCCAGCATTTT	CASSEGTDSQPQHF
15	TRBV29-1	NA	NA	TRBJ2-7	TGCAGCGTTGTTCTGTTGGGATCGAGCATCTACGAGCAGTACTTC	CSVVLLGSSIYEQYF
11	TRBV15	once	NA	TRBJ2-6	TGTGCCACCAGCCCACCGGGAACCCTGGCTTTC	CATSPPGTLAF
15	TRBV2	NA	TRBD2	TRBJ2-2	TGTGCCAGCAGGTCACTAGCGGGAGACACCGGGGAGCTGTTTTTT	CASRSLAGDTGELFF
14	TRBV2	NA	NA	TRBJ1-2	TGTGCCAGCAGCGTTGAGAGTGCTAACTGTGGCTACACCTTC	CASSVESANCGYTF
16	TRBV7-2	NA	NA	TRBJ1-6	TGTGCCAGCAAATTAGTCCCCCCTGCGCTAAATTCACCCCTCCACTTT	CASKLVPPALNSPLHF
18	TRBV20-1	NA	TRBD2	TRBJ2-2	TGCAGTGCTAGAGATTATGCTAGCGGGAGGTTGAACACCGGGGAGCTGTTTTTT	CSARDYASGRLNTGELFF
15	TRBV20-1	many	TRBD1	TRBJ2-7	TGCAGTGCTAGAGATACAGACAGGGGAGATCTCGAGCAGTACTTC	CSARDTDRGDLEQYF
11	TRBV20-1	many	NA	TRBJ2-3	TGCAGTGCCCCTCGCACAGATACGCAGTATTTT	CSAPRTDTQYF
12	TRBV20-1	many	NA	TRBJ1-5	TGCAGTGCTAGGGCGGGGGATCAGCCCCAGCATTTT	CSARAGDQPQHF
13	TRBV6-6	many	NA	TRBJ1-6	TGTGCCGGCCGGACGCAAAATAATTCACCCCTCCACTTT	CAGRTQNNSPLHF
15	TRBV6-5	many	NA	TRBJ1-6	TGTGCCAGCAGTTTATGGGCAGGCTATAATTCACCCCTCCACTTT	CASSLWAGYNSPLHF
12	TRBV2	few	NA	TRBJ2-3	TGTGCCAGCAGACTACTGGCAGATACGCAGTATTTT	CASRLLADTQYF
15	TRBV9	NA	TRBD1	TRBJ1-6	TGTGCCAGCAGCCCAGGAGGGGGCAAGAATTCACCCCTCCACTTT	CASSPGGGKNSPLHF
12	TRBV7-3	NA	NA	TRBJ2-1	TGTGCCAGCAGCCACCCCGGCGATGAGCAGTTCTTC	CASSHPGDEQFF
13	TRBV20-1	NA	NA	TRBJ1-2	TGCAGTGCCATTAACGGGGCGCAGTATGGCTACACCTTC	CSAINGAQYGYTF
17	TRBV2	NA	TRBD2	TRBJ2-7	TGTGCCAGCAGACCCTCGACTAGCAGCTCCCAAGAGCGGAGGCAGTACTTC	CASRPSTSSSQERRQYF
15	TRBV24-1	NA	TRBD2	TRBJ2-1	TGTGCCACCAGTGACCCGGGACTAGGAATCGATGAGCAGTTCTTC	CATSDPGLGIDEQFF
13	TRBV10-3	many	NA	TRBJ2-5	TGTGCCATCACTAGCGAGAGGTGGGAGACCCAGTACTTC	CAITSERWETQYF
15	TRBV20-1	many	NA	TRBJ2-7	TGCAGTGCTAGTCTCTTGAGGCGGGTTCTGAACGAGCAGTACTTC	CSASLLRRVLNEQYF
14	TRBV7-9	many	NA	TRBJ1-1	TGTGCCAGCAGCTTAGAACTCATCCTCCCTGAAGCTTTCTTT	CASSLELILPEAFF
19	TRBV7-2	NA	NA	TRBJ1-6	TGTGCCAGCAGCTTAGTCGGTAGCGGGTCTTCCACAGATAATTCACCCCTCCACTTT	CASSLVGSGSSTDNSPLHF
17	TRBV12-3/TRBV12-4	NA	TRBD1	TRBJ1-5	TGTGCCAGCAGTTTGAAACCGACAGGGGTGAACAATCAGCCCCAGCATTTT	CASSLKPTGVNNQPQHF
15	TRBV9	NA	TRBD1	TRBJ1-3	TGTGCCAGCAGCCAAGACCAGGGGGCTGGAAACACCATATATTTT	CASSQDQGAGNTIYF